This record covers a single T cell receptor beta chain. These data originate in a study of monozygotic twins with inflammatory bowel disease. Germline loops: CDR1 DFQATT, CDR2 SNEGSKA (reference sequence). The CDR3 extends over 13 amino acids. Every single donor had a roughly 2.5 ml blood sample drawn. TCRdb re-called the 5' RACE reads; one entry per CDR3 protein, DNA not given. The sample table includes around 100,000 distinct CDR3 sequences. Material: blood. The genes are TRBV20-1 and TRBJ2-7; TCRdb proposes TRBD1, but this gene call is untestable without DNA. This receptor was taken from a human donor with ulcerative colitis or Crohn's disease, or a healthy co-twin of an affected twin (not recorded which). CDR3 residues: CSARMGAPGEQYF.